The T cell receptor (beta chain) described here comes from a study of T-cell reconstitution after alpha-beta-depleted transplantation in children. Germline assignment: CDR1 LNHDA and CDR2 SQIVND (reference sequence). V shed 8 bases and J shed 4 bases, with 8 bases lying between them. The CDR3 sequence is 11 residues long. Construction of the TCRbeta library involved unique molecular identifiers. TCRdb recomputed calls from the PCR reads with MiXCR, one row per CDR3 protein. This repertoire shows over 450,000 distinct CDR3 sequences, roughly a tenth found once; its top ten account for 2% to 2.5%. The table lists this clonotype with many counts. Antigen unknown. The study, taken as a whole, reports: Among T cells one year after transplant, newly produced cells accounted for most counts and diversity. Surviving recipient T cells and thymic progenitors accounted for the high day-60 TCRbeta diversity observed in some patients. Reportedly, roughly two months post-transplant, alpha-beta T cells arose from several hundred expanded graft clones.

This receptor was taken from a child aged 2 to 10 with inherited bone marrow failure, due to receive a stem cell transplant. This specimen consisted of PBMCs, obtained before TCRalphabeta/CD19-depleted stem cell transplant. This chain joins TRBV19 and TRBJ1-1, with D uncertain. The chain's CDR3 is CASYWATEAFF. The CDR3 nucleotides read TGTGCCAGTTATTGGGCCACTGAAGCTTTCTTT. Complete variable domain (other parts from reference TRBV19 and TRBJ1-1): DGGITQSPKYLFRKEGQNVTLSCEQNLNHDAMYWYRQDPGQGLRLIYYSQIVNDFQKGDIAEGYSVSREKKESFPLTVTSAQKNPTAFYLCASYWATEAFFGQGTRLTVV.